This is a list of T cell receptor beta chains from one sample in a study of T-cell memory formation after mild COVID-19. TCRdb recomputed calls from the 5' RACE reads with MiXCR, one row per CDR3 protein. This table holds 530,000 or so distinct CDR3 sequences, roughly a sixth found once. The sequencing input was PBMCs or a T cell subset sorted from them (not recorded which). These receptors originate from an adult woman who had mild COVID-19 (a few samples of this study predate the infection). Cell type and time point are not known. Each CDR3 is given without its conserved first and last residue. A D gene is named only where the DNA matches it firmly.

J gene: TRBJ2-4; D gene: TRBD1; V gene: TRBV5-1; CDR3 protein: ASSPTTGQNIQY
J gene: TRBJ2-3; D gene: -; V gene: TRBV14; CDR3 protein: ASSQEVGWTDTQY
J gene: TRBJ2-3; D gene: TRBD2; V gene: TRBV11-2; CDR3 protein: ASSSGAGVSTDTQY
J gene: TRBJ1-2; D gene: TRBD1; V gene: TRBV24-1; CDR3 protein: ATSEPGQGDYGYT
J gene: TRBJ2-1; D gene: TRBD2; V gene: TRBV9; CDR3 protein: ASSVDGRSNEQF
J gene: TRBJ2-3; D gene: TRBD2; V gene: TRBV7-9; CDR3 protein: ASSSQAGGPADTQY
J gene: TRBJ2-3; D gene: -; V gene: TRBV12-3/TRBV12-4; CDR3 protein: ASSPDGIADTQY
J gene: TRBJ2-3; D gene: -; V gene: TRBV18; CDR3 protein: ASSPSEDTQY
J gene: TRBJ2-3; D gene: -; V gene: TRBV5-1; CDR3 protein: ASRSQGRADTQY
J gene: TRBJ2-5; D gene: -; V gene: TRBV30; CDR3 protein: AWSKSLGGETQY
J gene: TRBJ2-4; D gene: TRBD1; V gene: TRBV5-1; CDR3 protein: ASSTTPDRGGGNIQY
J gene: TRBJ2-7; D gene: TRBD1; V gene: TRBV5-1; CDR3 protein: ASSLEDRGSYEQY
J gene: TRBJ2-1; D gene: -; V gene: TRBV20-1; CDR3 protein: SAGAALVGKQF
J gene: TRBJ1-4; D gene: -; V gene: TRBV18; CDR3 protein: ASSPDSRTNEKLF
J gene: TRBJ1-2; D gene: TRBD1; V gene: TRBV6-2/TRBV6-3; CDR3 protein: ASTLSGTGHYGYT
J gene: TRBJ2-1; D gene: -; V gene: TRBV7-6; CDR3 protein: ASRDTGMLEQF
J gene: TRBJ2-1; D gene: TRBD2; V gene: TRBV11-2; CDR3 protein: ASSLGPVAGLGRYNEQF
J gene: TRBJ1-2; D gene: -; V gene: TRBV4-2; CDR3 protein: ASSQESRQARYGYT
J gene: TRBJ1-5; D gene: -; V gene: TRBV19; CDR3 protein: ASSIGGQQSNQPQH
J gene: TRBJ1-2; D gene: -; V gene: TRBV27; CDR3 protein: ASSSTTAPTRGYT
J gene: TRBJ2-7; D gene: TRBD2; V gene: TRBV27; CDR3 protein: ASSGYASGSSYEQY
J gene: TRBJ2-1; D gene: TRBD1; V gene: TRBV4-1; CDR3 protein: ASSQGHGTGVEQF
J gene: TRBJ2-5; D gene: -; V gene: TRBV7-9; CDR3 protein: ASSRRFQETQY
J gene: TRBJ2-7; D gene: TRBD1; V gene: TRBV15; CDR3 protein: ATSREETGLEQY
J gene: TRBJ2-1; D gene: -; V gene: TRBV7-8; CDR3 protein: ASSLPRPREQF
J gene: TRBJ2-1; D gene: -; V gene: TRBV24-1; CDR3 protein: ATSVGGQQF
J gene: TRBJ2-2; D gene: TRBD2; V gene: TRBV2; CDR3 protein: ASSRREGPTGELF